This TCR beta chain was documented in a study of blood T cell repertoires in COVID-19. Study at large: The samples span acute and convalescent COVID-19 from the United States, Italy and Spain. From T cells, B-cell-depleted T cells, or PBMCs came the material, which was cDNA or gDNA.

V was trimmed by 8 bases and J by 4 bases, leaving 20 bases between them. Germline V gene data show CDR1 as SNHLY and CDR2 as FYNNEI. The CDR3 contains 15 residues. As originally analysed: Counts of nucleated cells, estimated from reference gene primer amplification, were obtained. The data were produced by immunoSEQ multiplex PCR, yet TCRdb's version contains in-frame clones alone and is incomplete. That table gives V, J and clone size, and the DNA gave D and trimming. The sample lists a few hundred thousand clones, about 85% occurring once. This receptor was taken from a young woman with acute or convalescent COVID-19. Input material: peripheral blood. The chain is built from TRBV2 and TRBJ1-1, with D unresolved. The CDR3 is CASWGGLGDTTEAFF. The CDR3 nucleotides are TGTGCCAGCTGGGGTGGATTGGGAGATACCACTGAAGCTTTCTTT.